A selection of T cell receptor beta chains follows, all from one sample in a study of T cell repertoires in cytomegalovirus infection. TCRdb ran MiXCR on the reads and lists one entry per CDR3 protein. The sample includes some 450,000 distinct CDR3 sequences, approximately 30% of them seen just once. Sequencing was done on a sample of PBMCs. The receptor set was obtained from a human donor in good health (CMV status not recorded). Some clones in this sample may be carry-over from other donors' samples. The CDR3 runs from the conserved cysteine through the conserved F or W.

j_gene | v_gene | CDR3aa
TRBJ2-7 | TRBV28 | CASSLGPGIYEQYF
TRBJ1-2 | TRBV2 | CAIGQPNYGYTF
TRBJ2-5 | TRBV28 | CASRPPGDQETQYF
TRBJ1-2 | TRBV6-5 | CASSRPGGSGYTF
TRBJ2-6 | TRBV6-2/TRBV6-3 | CASSYSGRAGANVLTF
TRBJ2-5 | TRBV3-1 | CASSHYGDRETQYF
TRBJ2-6 | TRBV18 | CASSPPRTAGNPGANVLTF
TRBJ2-7 | TRBV6-1 | CASSEAEGSYYEQYF
TRBJ1-1 | TRBV20-1 | CSAPPQQGHTEAFF
TRBJ1-1 | TRBV6-5 | CASSYQANTEAFF
TRBJ2-2 | TRBV19 | CASSVKYNTGELFF
TRBJ1-6 | TRBV7-6 | CASSRMTQRQGSSYNSPLHF
TRBJ1-1 | TRBV4-3 | CASSQEVVRSEAFF
TRBJ2-1 | TRBV12-3/TRBV12-4 | CASIPGQGWNEQFF
TRBJ2-3 | TRBV12-3/TRBV12-4 | CASLVGGETDTQYF
TRBJ1-2 | TRBV14 | CASSPWDRGNSYGYTF
TRBJ1-4 | TRBV27 | CASSILSGSGGEKLFF
TRBJ1-5 | TRBV19 | CASSVGPRDYSNQPQHF
TRBJ2-3 | TRBV7-2 | CASTSGGPGGGATDTQYF
TRBJ2-3 | TRBV6-1 | CASRLQGAGDTQYF
TRBJ2-3 | TRBV14 | CASSPGPTGQGKDTQYF
TRBJ1-4 | TRBV7-2 | CASSLHRGRTNEKLFF
TRBJ1-1 | TRBV7-8 | CASSSLRSQGEEAFF
TRBJ1-6 | TRBV20-1 | CSARARTGQNSPLHF
TRBJ2-1 | TRBV7-6 | CASSPPPRTSGDEQFF
TRBJ1-6 | TRBV28 | CACSLAGMFSPLHF
TRBJ2-7 | TRBV28 | CASSSMGRDTASYEQYF
TRBJ1-1 | TRBV5-5 | CASRNRDTMNTEAFF
TRBJ1-1 | TRBV9 | CASSPEGGSEAFF
TRBJ2-7 | TRBV28 | CASSFPGTGTEQYF
TRBJ1-5 | TRBV7-6 | CASSLEDSYNQPQHF
TRBJ2-1 | TRBV19 | CASGGTGRSSYNEQFF
TRBJ1-5 | TRBV19 | CASSQLRDRNQPQHF
TRBJ1-1 | TRBV19 | CASSNLRTRLNTEAFF
TRBJ1-1 | TRBV5-6 | CASTPLLAHTEAFF
TRBJ1-5 | TRBV7-2 | CASSPRTDQPQHF
TRBJ1-1 | TRBV20-1 | CSAPTLFELMNTEAFF
TRBJ2-7 | TRBV12-3/TRBV12-4 | CASSPRTSGYYEQSF
TRBJ1-6 | TRBV6-1 | CASSDGPENSPLHF
TRBJ1-5 | TRBV4-3 | CASSQDGPERGVPGAQHF
TRBJ2-5 | TRBV7-2 | CASSLASAGGQETQYF
TRBJ2-1 | TRBV19 | CASRSLTSGGANEQFF
TRBJ1-2 | TRBV24-1 | CATPIRRLGYTF
TRBJ2-2 | TRBV7-9 | CASSLRVDTGELFF
TRBJ1-3 | TRBV20-1 | CSANSGNTIYF
TRBJ2-1 | TRBV11-1 | CASSLVTGIPYNEQFF
TRBJ2-7 | TRBV15 | CATSRAWEDYEQYF
TRBJ1-3 | TRBV12-3/TRBV12-4 | CASSTRTGPPGNTIYF
TRBJ1-6 | TRBV5-6 | CASSLGYGGYSPLHF
TRBJ2-7 | TRBV28 | CASITLRDRGYEQYF
TRBJ2-5 | TRBV19 | CASSIDRTSGGPGAQYF